This TCR beta chain is from a study of vaccination and CD4 T cells after COVID-19. The Oncomine TCR Beta short-read assay was applied to DNA of cultured CD4+ T cells. TCRdb called the PCR reads again in MiXCR, with one record for every CDR3 protein. The sample gives about 10,000 distinct CDR3 sequences, 25% of which show up once; around 24% is in the top ten. The germline V gene encodes CDR1 LNHDA and CDR2 SQIVND (reference sequence). The V and J ends lost 7 bases and 4 bases respectively, with 13 bases between them. There are 13 residues in the CDR3. This clonotype occurred a few times. Antigen unknown. Treatment meaning: approximately 9-day PBMC culture with coronavirus spike peptide pools or control peptides (ViraFEST assay).

This chain connects TRBV19 to TRBJ1-1; D may be TRBD1 (6 bases). The origin of this receptor is a human donor who received a COVID-19 vaccine. This specimen consisted of CD4+ T cells from blood, cultured in vitro, obtained before SARS-CoV-2 vaccination. The CDR3 spells CASIQWGLTEAFF. DNA for the CDR3: TGTGCCAGTATTCAGTGGGGGCTCACTGAAGCTTTCTTT.